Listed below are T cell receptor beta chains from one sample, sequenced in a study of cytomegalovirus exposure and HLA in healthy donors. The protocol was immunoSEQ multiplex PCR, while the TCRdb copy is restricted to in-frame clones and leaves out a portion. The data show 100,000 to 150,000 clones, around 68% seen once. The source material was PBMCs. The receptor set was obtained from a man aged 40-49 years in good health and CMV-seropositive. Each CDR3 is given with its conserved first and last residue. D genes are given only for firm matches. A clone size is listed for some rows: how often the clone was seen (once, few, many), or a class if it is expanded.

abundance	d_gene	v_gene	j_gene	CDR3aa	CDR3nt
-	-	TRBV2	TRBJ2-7	CASSGTASGQYF	TGTGCCAGCAGTGGGACAGCCTCGGGGCAGTACTTC
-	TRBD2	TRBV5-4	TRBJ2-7	CASSLQAGGREQYF	TGTGCCAGCAGCTTGCAAGCGGGAGGGCGAGAGCAGTACTTC
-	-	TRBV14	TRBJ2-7	CASSQDWAGMIHEQYF	TGTGCCAGCAGCCAAGACTGGGCGGGAATGATTCACGAGCAGTACTTC
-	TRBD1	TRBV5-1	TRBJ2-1	CASSQDRGSYNEQFF	TGCGCCAGCAGCCAGGACAGGGGTTCGTACAATGAGCAGTTCTTC
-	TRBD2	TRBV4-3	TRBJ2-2	CASSQDTSGRAGAGELFF	TGCGCCAGCAGCCAGGACACTAGCGGGAGGGCCGGGGCCGGGGAGCTGTTTTTT
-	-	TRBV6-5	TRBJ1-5	CASSQQRNQPQHF	TGTGCCAGCAGTCAACAGAGAAATCAGCCCCAGCATTTT
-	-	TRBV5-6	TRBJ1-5	CASSLERGQSNQPQHF	TGTGCCAGCAGCTTGGAGAGAGGGCAGAGCAATCAGCCCCAGCATTTT
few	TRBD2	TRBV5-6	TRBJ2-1	CASSLGLAGGNEQFF	TGTGCCAGCAGCCTGGGACTAGCGGGAGGTAATGAGCAGTTCTTC
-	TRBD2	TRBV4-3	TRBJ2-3	CASSQARDYTDTQYF	TGCGCCAGCAGCCAAGCCCGGGACTACACAGATACGCAGTATTTT
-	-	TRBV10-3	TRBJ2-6	CAISERVSGANVLTF	TGTGCCATCAGTGAGCGCGTCTCTGGGGCCAACGTCCTGACTTTC
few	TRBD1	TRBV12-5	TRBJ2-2	CASGSAQGAGELFF	TGTGCTAGTGGTTCGGCACAGGGGGCCGGGGAGCTGTTTTTT
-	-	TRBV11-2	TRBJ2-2	CASSPGERRTGELFF	TGTGCCAGCAGCCCGGGAGAGCGGCGCACCGGGGAGCTGTTTTTT
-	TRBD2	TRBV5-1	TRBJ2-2	CASRSLREGPTGELFF	TGCGCCAGCAGATCTCTGAGGGAGGGTCCCACCGGGGAGCTGTTTTTT
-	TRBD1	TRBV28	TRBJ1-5	CASSHKTGVTQPQHF	TGTGCCAGCAGTCACAAGACAGGGGTTACGCAGCCCCAGCATTTT
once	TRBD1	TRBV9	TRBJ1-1	CASSDAPGGANTEAFF	TGTGCCAGCAGCGACGCTCCAGGGGGTGCAAACACTGAAGCTTTCTTT
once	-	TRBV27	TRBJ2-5	CASSLIGGAETQYF	TGTGCCAGCAGTTTGATTGGGGGGGCGGAGACCCAGTACTTC